The rows below give T cell receptor beta chains drawn from one sample of a study of T-cell memory formation after mild COVID-19. TCRdb passed the 5' RACE reads through MiXCR, listing each CDR3 protein once. Altogether hundreds of thousands of distinct CDR3 sequences are present, more than 20% being singletons, with the ten largest covering around 12%. Sequencing used PBMCs or a T cell subset sorted from them (not recorded which). The receptor set was obtained from an adult woman who had mild COVID-19 (a few samples of this study predate the infection). Cell type and time point are not known. Both conserved end residues are part of each CDR3. A D gene is named only where the DNA matches it firmly. Expanded clones get a size class; other rows say once, few or many, or leave the size out.

j_call,clone_size,v_call,d_call,cdr3_nt,cdr3_aa
TRBJ1-3,few,TRBV7-8,-,TGTGCCAGCAGCTTAGAGGGCAGGAACTTAGCGGGAAACACCATATATTTT,CASSLEGRNLAGNTIYF
TRBJ2-1,-,TRBV7-2,TRBD2,TGTGCCAGCAGCTTGACGGCTAGCGGATACAATGAGCAGTTCTTC,CASSLTASGYNEQFF
TRBJ2-1,-,TRBV20-1,-,TGCAGTGCTAGAATCAGGGGCTACAATGAGCAGTTCTTC,CSARIRGYNEQFF
TRBJ2-5,many,TRBV24-1,TRBD2,TGTGCCACCAGTGACGCAGGGACTAGCGAACAAGAGACCCAGTACTTC,CATSDAGTSEQETQYF
TRBJ2-3,-,TRBV2,-,TGTGCCAGCACGCGGTATATAAGCACAGATACGCAGTATTTT,CASTRYISTDTQYF
TRBJ2-2,many,TRBV6-2/TRBV6-3,-,TGTGCCAGCAGCACGGGACAAGGAAACACCGGGGAGCTGTTTTTT,CASSTGQGNTGELFF
TRBJ2-4,once,TRBV4-3,TRBD1,TGCGCCAGCAGCCAAGAACCCGGACAGGCTGAAAACATTCAGTACTTC,CASSQEPGQAENIQYF
TRBJ2-1,few,TRBV5-1,TRBD1,TGCGCCAGCAGCTTGGAGGGACAGGCCGAATGGGATGAGCAGTTCTTC,CASSLEGQAEWDEQFF
TRBJ1-1,-,TRBV3-1,-,TGTGCCAGCAGGCAAGGCCCCGGGGGGAGCATGGCTGAAGCTTTCTTT,CASRQGPGGSMAEAFF
TRBJ1-3,-,TRBV7-2,-,TGTGCCAGCAGTTGGGGGCCCTCTGGAAACACCATATATTTT,CASSWGPSGNTIYF
TRBJ2-2,-,TRBV30,-,TGTGCCTGGAGGTGGAGGGGGCAGGGGGGTAACACCGGGGAGCTGTTTTTT,CAWRWRGQGGNTGELFF